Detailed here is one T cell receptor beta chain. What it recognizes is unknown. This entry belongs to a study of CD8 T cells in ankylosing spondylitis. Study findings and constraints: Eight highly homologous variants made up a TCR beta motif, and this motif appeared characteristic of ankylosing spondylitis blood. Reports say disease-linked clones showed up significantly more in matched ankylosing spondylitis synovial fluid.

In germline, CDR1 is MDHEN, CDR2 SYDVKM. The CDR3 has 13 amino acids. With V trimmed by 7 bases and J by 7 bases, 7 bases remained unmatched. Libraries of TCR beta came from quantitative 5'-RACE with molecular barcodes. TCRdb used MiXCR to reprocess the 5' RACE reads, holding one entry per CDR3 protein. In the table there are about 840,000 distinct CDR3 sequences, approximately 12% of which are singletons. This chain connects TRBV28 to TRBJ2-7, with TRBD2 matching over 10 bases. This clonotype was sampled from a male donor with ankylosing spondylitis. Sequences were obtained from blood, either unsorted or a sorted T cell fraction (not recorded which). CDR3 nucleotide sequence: TGTGCCAGCACGCGGCTAGCGGGGGTTGAGCAGTACTTC. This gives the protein CASTRLAGVEQYF.